This T cell receptor beta chain was identified in a study of cytomegalovirus exposure and HLA in healthy donors. The PCR made use of 60 Vbeta and 13 Jbeta primers. TCRdb's copy holds only in-frame clones and misses some; the assay was immunoSEQ multiplex PCR. The sample comprises over 100,000 clones, less than 80% of which are singletons, and 2% to 2.5% rests with the top ten. Details on this clone: As yet, its antigen is unknown.

Study-wide results and limits: Most of the TCR beta V segments (in an earlier analysis) were productive either about 90% or about 30% of the time.

Germline CDR1 and CDR2: GTSNPN and SVGIG (reference sequence). V lost 4 bases and J lost 2; bases outside the gene matches: 12. This CDR3 spans 17 amino acids. This clonotype was sampled from a woman aged 25 to 39 in good health and CMV-seronegative. The sequencing sample was made of PBMCs. The chain uses TRBV30 and TRBJ2-7; TRBD1 matches at 12 bases. The CDR3 loop reads CAWNTVGQGAATYEQYF. CDR3 DNA: TGTGCCTGGAACACCGTGGGACAGGGGGCGGCAACCTACGAGCAGTACTTC.